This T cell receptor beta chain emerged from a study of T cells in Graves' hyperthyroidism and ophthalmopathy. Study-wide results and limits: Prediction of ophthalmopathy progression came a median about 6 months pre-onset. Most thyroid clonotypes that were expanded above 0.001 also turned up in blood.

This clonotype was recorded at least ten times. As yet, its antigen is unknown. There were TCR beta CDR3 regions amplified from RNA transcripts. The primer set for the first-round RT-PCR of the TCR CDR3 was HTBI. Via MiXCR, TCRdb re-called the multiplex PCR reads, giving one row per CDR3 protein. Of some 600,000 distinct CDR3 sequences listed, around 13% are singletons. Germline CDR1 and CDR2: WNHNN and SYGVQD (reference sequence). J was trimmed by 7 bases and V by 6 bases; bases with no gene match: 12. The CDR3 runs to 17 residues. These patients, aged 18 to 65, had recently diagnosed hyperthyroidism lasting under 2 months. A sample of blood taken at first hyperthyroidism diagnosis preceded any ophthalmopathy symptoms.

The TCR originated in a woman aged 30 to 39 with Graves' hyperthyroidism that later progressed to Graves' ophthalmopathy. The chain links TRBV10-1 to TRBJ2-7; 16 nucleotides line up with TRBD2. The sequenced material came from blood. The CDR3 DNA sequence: TGCGCCAGCAGCGGGACTAGCGGGAGGGCCCCGGCGGCGGAGCAGTACTTC. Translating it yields CASSGTSGRAPAAEQYF.